This T cell receptor beta chain stems from a study of early T cells in non-severe SARS-CoV-2 infection. Overall study context: Sequenced bulk RNA came from whole blood that was unsorted, and chains were unpaired. Whole-study findings and limits: Missing private and CD4 specificities, VDJdb matching favored anti-spike CD8 responses.

Germline V lookup: CDR1 KGHSH, CDR2 LQKENI. CDR3 length equals 14 residues. V shed 2 bases and J shed 0 bases, with 7 bases lying between them. Attachment of unique molecular identifiers to individual cDNA molecules was performed. TCRdb analysed the 5' RACE reads with MiXCR anew, one entry per CDR3 protein. The repertoire holds some 64,000 distinct CDR3 sequences, roughly 8.2% seen once, with 10% to 15% in the top ten. With respect to this clonotype: The antigen is unknown.

The source material was whole blood, sampled at baseline. This clonotype was sampled from an adult who was a healthcare worker with PCR-confirmed SARS-CoV-2 infection or an uninfected control (not recorded which). The chain uses TRBV18 and TRBJ2-5; no definite D call. The CDR3 is CASSPNTYQETQYF. The CDR3 DNA is TGTGCCAGCTCACCAAACACCTACCAAGAGACCCAGTACTTC.